The present T cell receptor (beta chain) was sequenced within a study of T cell responses to AZD1222 COVID-19 vaccine. Study-level points and caveats: The span of vaccine-associated CD4 TCRs extended across spike, with dominance at 160-218 and 743-854. No day 14 peak samples; only post-peak repertoires were characterized. Baseline testing showed seropositivity in only five to seven AZD1222 recipients.

TCRdb keeps only in-frame clones here, not all; method: immunoSEQ multiplex PCR. The sample carries 150,000 to 200,000 clones, just over 90% recorded once. V was clipped by 1 base and J by 0 bases; unmatched bases: 1. The CDR3 length is 14 residues. The germline V gene encodes CDR1 SGDLS and CDR2 YYNGEE. A word on this clone: The antigen is unknown.

The material was peripheral blood, obtained 28 days after the second AZD1222 dose. The chain has TRBV9 and TRBJ2-7; TRBD1 matches at 7 bases. The clonotype was recovered from an adult who received the AZD1222 COVID-19 vaccine. As DNA, the CDR3 is TGTGCCAGCAGCGTAAGGACAGGCTCCTACGAGCAGTACTTC. Protein: CASSVRTGSYEQYF.